The 21 T cell receptor beta chains reported below all come from one sample, sequenced in a study of T cell clonality in common variable immunodeficiency. Assay used: immunoSEQ multiplex PCR; TCRdb lists only in-frame clones, some missing. The repertoire consists of around 39,000 clones, none detected only once. The sequenced sample was peripheral blood mononuclear cells. The receptors originated from a person aged 18 to 75 in good health.

This clone has more than one count but fewer than ten. The read ends 3 residues early relative to the CDR3; the germline J gene fills the gap. The rearrangement links TRBV7-9 to TRBJ2-3, with a tentative D call TRBD1 (6 bases). The CDR3 contains 14 residues. CDR1 is SEHNR, CDR2 FQNEAQ, per germline (reference sequence). The CDR3 reads CASSPSVGGETQYF. Incomplete CDR3 DNA: TGTGCCAGCAGCCCGTCGGTAGGGGGAGAGACG.

As concerns this clone: From the germline J gene comes the end of the CDR3, since the read stops 3 residues before it. V gene TRBV30 combines with J gene TRBJ2-3; 9 nucleotides match TRBD1. CDR1 and CDR2 from the germline V gene are GTSNPN and SVGIG (reference sequence). The CDR3 has 14 amino acids. The CDR3 loop is CAWSLGQGNQPQYF. CDR3 DNA, as far as it was read: TGTGCCTGGAGTCTGGGACAGGGCAATCAGCCG.

This clone was detected many times. Read sequence stops 3 residues before the CDR3 end, and the germline J gene provides the missing end. The chain has TRBV10-1 and TRBJ2-2, with 8 bases identical to TRBD2. CDR3 length equals 16 residues. Germline CDR1 and CDR2: WNHNN and SYGVQD (reference sequence). After removal of 6 bases from V and 0 bases from J, the junction contained 6 bases not matched to a gene. The CDR3 DNA, read in part, is TGCGCCAGCAGCCCCGGGGGGGGCGCGAACACCGGGGAG. Its translation is CASSPGGGANTGE. The full CDR3 protein reads CASSPGGGANTGELFF.

To note about this clone: Coverage ceases 3 residues before the CDR3 finishes, and the germline J gene fills in the end. The V call is TRBV2, the J call TRBJ1-1; no reliable D call. Trimming shortened V by 6 bases and J by 3 bases, and 14 bases separated the two germline ends. Germline values: CDR1 SNHLY, CDR2 FYNNEI. The CDR3 extends over 14 amino acids. The CDR3 here is CASSSRGFDTEAFF. The sequenced CDR3 bases are TGTGCCAGCAGCTCACGGGGTTTCGACACTGAA. Full variable domain (missing parts from reference TRBV2 and TRBJ1-1): EPEVTQTPSHQVTQMGQEVILRCVPISNHLYFYWYRQILGQKVEFLVSFYNNEISEKSEIFDDQFSVERPDGSNFTLKIRSTKLEDSAMYFCASSSRGFDTEAFFGQGTRLTVV.

This clone was seen repeatedly, ten times or more. The CDR3 end falls 3 residues outside the read, so it is completed with the germline J gene. The chain uses TRBV30 and TRBJ1-4; 9 bases are shared with TRBD1. This CDR3 contains 14 residues. CDR1 is GTSNPN and CDR2 is SVGIG in the germline V gene (reference sequence). The CDR3 loop reads CAWTGQGGFRQLFF. Incomplete CDR3 DNA: TGTGCCTGGACGGGACAGGGAGGATTCCGGCAA. The whole variable domain, remainder taken from reference TRBV30 and TRBJ1-4, is SQTIHQWPATLVQPVGSPLSLECTVEGTSNPNLYWYRQAAGRGLQLLFYSVGIGQISSEVPQNLSASRPQDRQFILSSKKLLLSDSGFYLCAWTGQGGFRQLFFGSGTQLSVL.

This clone appeared a few times. The sequenced fragment ends 3 residues before the CDR3 boundary, so the rest is inferred from the germline J gene. The rearrangement joins TRBV2 to TRBJ1-4; weak D call: TRBD1 (6 bases). Germline loops: CDR1 SNHLY, CDR2 FYNNEI. The CDR3 has 17 residues. Here the CDR3 reads CASSEALRGPGANVLFF. CDR3 DNA, as far as it was read: TGTGCCAGCAGTGAAGCGCTTAGAGGGCCAGGGGCCAACGTA. The full variable domain, with the rest looked up from reference TRBV2 and TRBJ1-4, is EPEVTQTPSHQVTQMGQEVILRCVPISNHLYFYWYRQILGQKVEFLVSFYNNEISEKSEIFDDQFSVERPDGSNFTLKIRSTKLEDSAMYFCASSEALRGPGANVLFFGSGTQLSVL.

Concerning this clone itself: The missing CDR3 end, 3 residues past where the read stops, is filled in from the germline J gene. The chain recombines TRBV18 with TRBJ1-1; 8 nucleotides agree with TRBD1. CDR1 and CDR2 (germline): KGHSH, LQKENI. CDR3 length: 15 residues. CDR3 loop: CASSIGTGTYNEAFF. CDR3 DNA (partial): TGTGCCAGCTCAATTGGGACAGGAACCTACAATGAG.

This clone was seen many times. The sequenced fragment ends 3 residues before the CDR3 boundary, so the rest is inferred from the germline J gene. The chain uses TRBV20-1 and TRBJ2-2; D perhaps matches TRBD1 (5 bases). This CDR3 region has 12 residues. Looked up from germline, CDR1 is DFQATT and CDR2 is SNEGSKA (reference sequence). The DNA read from the CDR3 is TGCAGTGCTAGATTAGACAGCGAAAAG. It is translated as CSARLDSEK. Given in full, the CDR3 is CSARLDSEKLFF.

Only a few counts were recorded for this clone. The read halts 3 residues ahead of the CDR3 end, with the missing end drawn from the germline J gene. J is TRBJ2-5 and V is TRBV6-4, with 7 bases lining up with TRBD2. The germline gives CDR1 MRHNA, CDR2 SNTAGT. CDR3 length: 14 amino acids. Trimming took 3 bases from V and 1 from J; bases not matched to a gene: 2. The covered CDR3 bases are TGTGCCAGCAGTGAATCTAGCGGCCAAGAGACC. This gives the protein CASSESSGQET. From start to end, the CDR3 is CASSESSGQETQYF.

The table lists this clone with a few counts. The CDR3 loop is CSATGTSGGTPNEQFF. CDR3 bases read: TGCAGTGCTACCGGGACTAGCGGGGGGACCCCCAATGAG. The V and J genes are TRBV20-1 and TRBJ2-1; 15 nucleotides match TRBD2. The read falls 3 residues short of the CDR3 end, and the missing part is taken from the germline J gene. CDR1 is DFQATT and CDR2 is SNEGSKA in the germline V gene (reference sequence). CDR3 size: 16 residues. The ends lost 4 bases at V and 6 bases at J; junction bases unmatched: 7.

Regarding this clone: The read comes to an end 3 residues before the CDR3 does, leaving the germline J gene to fill in the end. This sequence joins TRBV2 and TRBJ2-1, with a weak D call TRBD2 (5 bases). V lost 1 base and J lost 8, with 15 bases in between. CDR3 length: 15 residues. Germline CDR1 reads SNHLY; CDR2 reads FYNNEI. CDR3 DNA (partial): TGTGCCAGCAGTGAAGTGCAGCGGTTAACTGATGAG. Translated, it gives CASSEVQRLTDE. The whole CDR3 protein reads CASSEVQRLTDEQFF.

This clone was found many times. Read coverage stops 3 residues before the CDR3 terminus; the germline J gene supplies the remainder. This rearrangement joins TRBV6-2 or TRBV6-3 to TRBJ2-1; 9 positions agree with TRBD2. After removal of 0 bases from V and 4 bases from J, the junction contained 4 bases not matched to a gene. The CDR3 has 16 amino acids. The V gene's germline CDR1 is MNHEY and CDR2 SVGEGT. The CDR3 loop is CASSYSPSGEYNEQFF. The CDR3 bases that were read are TGTGCCAGCAGTTACTCGCCTAGCGGGGAGTACAATGAG.

This clone was seen ten or more times. The CDR3 end falls 3 residues outside the read, so it is completed with the germline J gene. The chain uses TRBV5-1 and TRBJ2-5; D ambiguous. The V gene's germline CDR1 is SGHRS and CDR2 YFSETQ. There are 12 residues in the CDR3. Trimming cost V 2 bases and J 3 bases, with 5 bases left between them. CDR3 amino acids: CASSFGKETQYF. The part of the CDR3 DNA that was read is TGCGCCAGCAGCTTCGGTAAAGAGACC.

Ten or more counts support this clone. Coverage ceases 3 residues before the CDR3 finishes, and the germline J gene fills in the end. The rearrangement links TRBV5-1 to TRBJ2-3; 8 nucleotides line up with TRBD2. V lost 1 base and J lost 5; bases outside the gene matches: 3. Germline V gives CDR1 SGHRS, CDR2 YFSETQ. CDR3 length: 14 residues. The CDR3 DNA, read in part, is TGCGCCAGCAGCTTGAAGCGGGAGATAGATACG. Its protein is CASSLKREIDT. The whole CDR3 sequence is CASSLKREIDTQYF.

This clone occurred many times. Coverage ceases 3 residues before the CDR3 finishes, and the germline J gene fills in the end. The chain employs TRBV2 and TRBJ2-7; 14 bases match TRBD2. The CDR3 has 18 residues. Germline V lookup: CDR1 SNHLY, CDR2 FYNNEI. Germline trimming cut 5 bases from V and 0 bases from J; bases unmatched to any gene: 9. This chain's CDR3 is CASSSPGLAGATSYEQYF. CDR3 bases read: TGTGCCAGCAGTTCTCCGGGACTAGCGGGGGCCACCTCCTACGAG.

This clone came up many times. The sequence runs out 3 residues before the end of the CDR3; the remainder is reconstructed from the germline J gene. The rearrangement links TRBV30 to TRBJ1-5, with TRBD1 as a possible D gene (5 bases). CDR3 length: 15 amino acids. With 5 bases removed from V and 1 base from J, the gap between germline ends came to 15 bases. CDR1 and CDR2 (germline): GTSNPN, SVGIG (reference sequence). Incomplete CDR3 DNA: TGTGCCTGGGCCGAAGGGGCTGGGAGCAATCAGCCC. Translated: CAWAEGAGSNQP. The full CDR3 is CAWAEGAGSNQPQHF.

This clone was recorded many times. The CDR3 goes on 3 residues after the read ends, and that part is filled in from the germline J gene. This chain uses TRBV19 with TRBJ2-7; 7 bases fit TRBD1. This CDR3 contains 15 residues. The J segment lost 1 base and the V segment lost 3 bases, leaving 6 bases of the junction unmatched. Per germline, CDR1 LNHDA and CDR2 SQIVND (reference sequence). CDR3 sequence: CASSIFGTASYEQYF. The part of the CDR3 DNA that was read is TGTGCCAGTAGTATCTTCGGGACAGCATCCTACGAG.

There are many counts of this clone. The sequenced fragment ends 3 residues before the CDR3 boundary, so the rest is inferred from the germline J gene. The chain combines TRBV6-1 with TRBJ2-5; D gene unclear. CDR3 size: 16 residues. Per the germline V gene, CDR1 is MNHNS and CDR2 is SASEGT. The V gene lost 3 bases and the J gene lost 5 bases, with 19 bases spanning the gap. The CDR3 spells CASSDIRVEKAETQYF. The sequenced CDR3 bases are TGTGCCAGCAGTGATATTCGGGTGGAAAAGGCGGAGACC.

This clone was seen a few times. The sequenced fragment ends 3 residues before the CDR3 boundary, so the rest is inferred from the germline J gene. The chain joins TRBV5-1 to TRBJ2-7; 8 nucleotides agree with TRBD2. J lost 3 bases, V lost 0 bases, and 5 bases had no gene match. Germline CDR1 and CDR2: SGHRS and YFSETQ. The CDR3 contains 15 residues. CDR3 amino acids: CASSLAAGGIYEQYF. CDR3 DNA, as far as it was read: TGCGCCAGCAGCTTGGCCGCGGGAGGAATCTACGAG.

This clone was detected ten times or more. The read ends 3 residues before the CDR3 terminus; that terminus is restored from the germline J gene. The V call is TRBV28, the J call TRBJ1-2; unclear D gene. Trimming cost V 6 bases and J 4 bases, with 15 bases left between them. There are 14 residues in the CDR3. Germline assignment: CDR1 MDHEN and CDR2 SYDVKM. This CDR3 reads CASRSNSEGYGYTF. The DNA read from the CDR3 is TGTGCCAGCAGAAGTAACAGTGAGGGCTATGGC.

This clone was counted only a few times. CDR3 bases read: TGTGCCAGCAGCTTAGCGGGCACAGTACCCTACGAC. Translation gives CASSLAGTVPYD. The complete CDR3 reads CASSLAGTVPYDYTF. The rearrangement links TRBV7-2 to TRBJ1-2; D call uncertain. From the germline J gene comes the end of the CDR3, since the read stops 3 residues before it. Germline V gene lookup returns CDR1 SGHTA and CDR2 FQGNSA. This CDR3 region has 15 residues.